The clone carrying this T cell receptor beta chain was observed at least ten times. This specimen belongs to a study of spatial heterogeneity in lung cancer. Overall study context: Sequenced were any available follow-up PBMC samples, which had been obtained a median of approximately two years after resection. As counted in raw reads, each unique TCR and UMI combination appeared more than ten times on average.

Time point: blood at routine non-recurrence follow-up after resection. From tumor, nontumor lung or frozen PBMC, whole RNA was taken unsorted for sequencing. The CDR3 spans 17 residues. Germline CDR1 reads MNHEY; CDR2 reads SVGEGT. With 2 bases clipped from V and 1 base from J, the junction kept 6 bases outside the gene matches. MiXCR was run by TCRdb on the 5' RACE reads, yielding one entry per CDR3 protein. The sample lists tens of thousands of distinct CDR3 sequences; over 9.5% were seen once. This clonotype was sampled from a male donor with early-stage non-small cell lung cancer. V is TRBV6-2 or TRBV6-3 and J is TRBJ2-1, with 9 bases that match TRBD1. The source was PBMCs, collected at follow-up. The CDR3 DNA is TGTGCCAGCAGTTACCCGACCGGACAGGGGTCCTACAATGAGCAGTTCTTC. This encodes CASSYPTGQGSYNEQFF.